Following are 17 T cell receptor beta chains from one sample sequenced in a study of shared clonotypes between healthy human individuals. Using immunoSEQ multiplex PCR, the repertoire was profiled, and TCRdb retains in-frame clones only, with some absent. The sample has 1,500,000 or so clones; roughly 96% are singletons. Sequencing input: naive CD4+ T cells sorted from blood. As for subset: CD45RA+ positively selected. The receptors come from a man aged 30 to 39 in good health.

The rearrangement uses TRBV27 and TRBJ2-7; D gene uncertain. The germline V and J ends were trimmed by 6 bases and 2 bases, with 14 bases remaining between them. This CDR3 contains 14 residues. Germline CDR1 is MNHEY and CDR2 is SMNVEV (reference sequence). CDR3 sequence reads: CASSQRTGTYEQYF. The CDR3 DNA reads TGTGCCAGCAGCCAAAGGACCGGTACCTACGAGCAGTACTTC.

This chain uses TRBV9 with TRBJ2-3; 10 bases are shared with TRBD1. Germline V gene sequence: CDR1 SGDLS, CDR2 YYNGEE. CDR3 length equals 15 residues. The V gene end was trimmed by 4 bases and the J gene end by 6 bases; junction bases not matched to a gene: 8. The CDR3 region has the DNA TGTGCCAGCAGCAATCGACAGGGGGCAATGGATACGCAGTATTTT. The encoded protein is CASSNRQGAMDTQYF.

This clone has just one count. The same CDR3 can be traced to other DNA sequences in this sample. The gene calls are TRBV7-9 and TRBJ2-2; D gene unclear. Between the trimmed V and J ends, which lost 6 bases and 2 bases, there was a span of 7 bases. Germline values: CDR1 SEHNR, CDR2 FQNEAQ (reference sequence). The CDR3 totals 13 residues. CDR3 nucleotides: TGTGCCAGCAGTCTAAAAAACACCGGGGAGCTGTTTTTT. Its translation is CASSLKNTGELFF.

Only one count was recorded for this clone. The chain is built from TRBV5-4 and TRBJ1-1; D gene unclear. There are 17 residues in the CDR3. Germline CDR1 SGHNT, CDR2 YYREEE (reference sequence). The germline V and J ends were trimmed by 4 bases and 0 bases, with 19 bases remaining between them. The CDR3 spells CASSPLQVDPLNTEAFF. CDR3 DNA: TGTGCCAGCAGCCCTCTTCAGGTAGATCCCTTGAACACTGAAGCTTTCTTT.

This rearrangement joins TRBV9 to TRBJ1-3, with 7 bases matching TRBD1. Per the germline V gene, CDR1 is SGDLS and CDR2 is YYNGEE. Losses at the gene ends were 0 bases for V and 0 bases for J; bases not matched to a gene: 6. The CDR3 is 17 amino acids. The CDR3 DNA reads as TGTGCCAGCAGCGTAGGGGACAGTCGTTTCTCTGGAAACACCATATATTTT. As protein: CASSVGDSRFSGNTIYF.

V usage is TRBV7-9 and J usage is TRBJ1-3; no definite D call. CDR1 SEHNR and CDR2 FQNEAQ come from the germline V gene (reference sequence). V lost 7 bases and J 0 bases, leaving 10 bases between the germline ends. There are 14 residues in the CDR3. CDR3: CASKALRSGNTIYF. The CDR3 DNA is TGTGCCAGCAAGGCCCTCCGCTCTGGAAACACCATATATTTT. Supplemented by reference TRBV7-9 and TRBJ1-3, the full variable domain reads DTGVSQNPRHKITKRGQNVTFRCDPISEHNRLYWYRQTLGQGPEFLTYFQNEAQLEKSRLLSDRFSAERPKGSFSTLEIQRTEQGDSAMYLCASKALRSGNTIYFGEGSWLTVV.

Written as DNA, the CDR3 is TGTGCCAGCAGTTACGGGCAGGCCGAGCAGTACTTC. Amino acid sequence: CASSYGQAEQYF. The rearrangement links TRBV6-6 to TRBJ2-7; D is undetermined. The CDR3 is made up of 12 amino acids. V lost 2 bases and J 6 bases, leaving 8 bases between the germline ends. In germline, CDR1 is MNHNY, CDR2 SVGAGI (reference sequence).

The V call is TRBV28, the J call TRBJ1-4; D is unclear. Trimming removed 3 bases at V and 8 bases at J, with 13 bases between. There are 14 residues in the CDR3. CDR1 and CDR2 (germline): MDHEN, SYDVKM. CDR3: CASSFFQDGEKLFF. CDR3 sequence (DNA): TGTGCCAGCAGTTTCTTCCAGGACGGGGAAAAACTGTTTTTT.

The genes are TRBV11-2 and TRBJ2-6, with TRBD1 matching over 7 bases. This CDR3 region has 19 residues. Losses at the gene ends were 3 bases for V and 0 bases for J; bases not matched to a gene: 11. Germline lookup yields CDR1 SGHAT and CDR2 FQNNGV. The CDR3 bases are TGTGCCAGCAGCTTTCTATCAGGGGGTTTCTCCTCTGGGGCCAACGTCCTGACTTTC. This sequence encodes CASSFLSGGFSSGANVLTF. Full variable domain (remainder filled in from reference TRBV11-2 and TRBJ2-6): EAGVAQSPRYKIIEKRQSVAFWCNPISGHATLYWYQQILGQGPKLLIQFQNNGVVDDSQLPKDRFSAERLKGVDSTLKIQPAKLEDSAVYLCASSFLSGGFSSGANVLTFGAGSRLTVL.

This chain links TRBV13 with TRBJ1-1, with D perhaps matching TRBD1 (6 bases). The CDR3 has 15 residues. The germline V and J ends were trimmed by 6 bases and 4 bases, with 18 bases remaining between them. Germline values: CDR1 PRHDT, CDR2 FYEKMQ (reference sequence). CDR3 DNA sequence: TGTGCCAGCAGAAGGGCAGGAGGGGGTTTCACTGAAGCTTTCTTT. Protein: CASRRAGGGFTEAFF.

The chain recombines TRBV25-1 with TRBJ2-3; TRBD2 matches at 8 bases. The V gene's germline CDR1 is MGHDK and CDR2 SYGVNS. Trimming removed 5 bases from V and 4 bases from J; junction bases left unmatched: 2. This CDR3 is built from 13 residues. The CDR3 here is CASSLGGADTQYF. The CDR3 DNA reads TGTGCCAGCAGTCTCGGGGGGGCAGATACGCAGTATTTT.

The chain uses TRBV10-3 and TRBJ1-1, with 7 nucleotides matching TRBD1. CDR3 length: 15 residues. Germline CDR1 is ENHRY and CDR2 is SYGVKD. Germline trimming cut 2 bases from V and 4 bases from J; bases unmatched to any gene: 7. CDR3 sequence: CAISEPTGVVTEAFF. The DNA for the CDR3 is TGTGCCATCAGTGAGCCCACAGGGGTTGTCACTGAAGCTTTCTTT.

The rearrangement uses TRBV27 and TRBJ2-1, with 7 bases lining up with TRBD2. Losses at the gene ends were 0 bases for V and 0 bases for J; bases not matched to a gene: 5. The CDR3 spans 17 residues. Per germline, CDR1 MNHEY and CDR2 SMNVEV (reference sequence). The CDR3 sequence is CASSLSERGGSYNEQFF. The DNA of the CDR3 is TGTGCCAGCAGTTTATCCGAACGCGGGGGCTCCTACAATGAGCAGTTCTTC.

DNA of the CDR3: TGTGCCAGCAGCTTAGGCGGGAGGGCCTCCGCGAACACCGGGGAGCTGTTTTTT. Residues: CASSLGGRASANTGELFF. The rearrangement links TRBV7-8 to TRBJ2-2; 9 bases match TRBD2. The germline V gene has CDR1 SGHVS and CDR2 FQNEAQ. Trimming took 1 base from V and 0 from J; bases not matched to a gene: 6. This CDR3 is built from 18 residues.

The chain couples TRBV7-2 to TRBJ2-3; 7 bases line up with TRBD1. Germline loops: CDR1 SGHTA, CDR2 FQGNSA. There are 17 residues in the CDR3. V lost 2 bases to trimming and J lost 2 bases; unmatched junction nucleotides: 10. The DNA of the CDR3 is TGTGCCAGCAGCTTACAGACGACAGGGTGGGACACAGATACGCAGTATTTT. Protein sequence: CASSLQTTGWDTDTQYF.

The chain recombines TRBV7-6 with TRBJ2-7, with D perhaps matching TRBD2 (5 bases). The germline gives CDR1 SGHVS, CDR2 FNYEAQ. Trimming left V 5 bases short and J 4 bases short, with 12 bases between. The CDR3 covers 13 residues. The CDR3 sequence: CASSLTGGYEQYF. In DNA, the CDR3 is TGTGCCAGCAGCCTAACTGGAGGATACGAGCAGTACTTC.

J is TRBJ1-5 and V is TRBV7-9; possibly TRBD1 for D (5 bases). The V gene's germline CDR1 is SEHNR and CDR2 FQNEAQ (reference sequence). Deletions cut 3 bases from V and 0 bases from J, with 12 bases between. The CDR3 runs 16 residues. CDR3 bases: TGTGCCAGCAGCTTGGGGCCAGGGACTAGCAATCAGCCCCAGCATTTT. Translated, it gives CASSLGPGTSNQPQHF.